This entry concerns a single TCR beta chain. The clone's antigen remains unknown. Base qualities are missing; no much larger clone stands one base away. Peripheral blood CD8+ and CD4+ T cells from healthy donors, Susac syndrome patients and multiple sclerosis patients were profiled using high-throughput TCR beta sequencing. Treatment-naive patients with stable or active relapsing-remitting disease fulfilling revised McDonald criteria were used as multiple sclerosis controls. Bulk CD8+ and CD4+ T cells were purified magnetically by negative isolation, whereas CD8+ TEMRA cells were enriched by FACS. Blood was drawn into EDTA tubes, processed within 24 hours, and PBMCs were isolated by density gradient centrifugation. PBMCs intended for TCR sequencing were cryopreserved in liquid nitrogen and were subsequently thawed in a 37 degrees C water bath. Purity of sorted or isolated CD4+, CD8+ and CD8+ TEMRA cells was at least 90%.

RNA was extracted using the RNeasy kit, and about 0.45 to 1 ug of the RNA was reverse transcribed with random hexamers. The immunoSEQ multiplex PCR assay, which covers 54 Vbeta and 13 Jbeta segments, was used to amplify TCR beta CDR3 regions. PCR amplification bias was corrected by using a synthetic template baseline for primer optimization and computational correction. In the original analysis: Reads were annotated to V, D and J genes according to IMGT and were analyzed with immunoSEQ Analyzer, with only productive sequences retained. Clonality was calculated as one minus the Shannon entropy normalized by log2 of the number of productive unique sequences. For each patient and control, public and private clones were evaluated within the 100 most prevalent clones. Susac-specific clones were defined as absent from healthy and MS cohorts, 800 to 1,200 published viral clones and other ImmuneACCESS disease sequences. TCRdb reworked the public reads: Q25 trimming with fastp, MiXCR clone assembly, productive beta chains retained. Rows with a matching CDR3 protein are joined into one entry that keeps the most common DNA and genes. None of the V and J calls come from the authors' own analysis; TCRdb made them. The sample table records roughly 300,000 distinct CDR3 sequences; 70% to 90% of these occur just once. Jointly, the top ten make up 0.11% of the sample.

This specimen belongs to a study of CD8 T cells in Susac syndrome (dated by TCRdb to between 2018 and 2021). Regarding the research as a whole: The study used repertoire sequencing to test whether antigen drove CD8+ T cell activation and differentiation in Susac syndrome. Clonality of the CD8+ T cell repertoire was compared between more than 10 healthy donors, approximately 14 Susac syndrome patients and under 19 multiple sclerosis patients. Beyond this particular receptor, the publication reports: The TCR sequencing and HLA analysis was acknowledged to have included a relatively small number of individuals.

Sample: CD8+ T cells from PBMCs. The clonotype was recovered from a human donor with multiple sclerosis.

The encoded CDR3 is CSAGVGGELFF. The DNA reads as follows: TGCAGTGCTGGGGTGGGCGGGGAGCTGTTTTTT. The chain is made from TRBV20-1 and TRBJ2-2; a confident D gene designation cannot be given. Counted from cysteine to phenylalanine, this CDR3 has 11 amino acids. The entry retains the CDR3 DNA only, 33 bases that are in frame from base 1. Deletion took 5 bases off V and 7 bases off J, with a span of 8 bases between the germline ends. Per the germline V gene (reference sequence), DFQATT is the CDR1 and SNEGSKA is the CDR2.